These 6 T cell receptor beta chains originate from one sample sequenced in a study of graft-versus-host responses after intestinal transplantation. Assay used: immunoSEQ multiplex PCR; TCRdb lists only in-frame clones, some missing. The sample has tens of thousands of clones; roughly 92% are singletons. Antigens of these TCRs are unknown. Sequenced material: unstimulated CD4+ T cells sorted from spleen or lymph node cells, taken before intestinal transplant. The receptors were gathered from a human donor who received an intestinal transplant.

The J gene is TRBJ2-1, the V gene TRBV2; the match to TRBD2 covers 7 bases. Germline V gene lookup returns CDR1 SNHLY and CDR2 FYNNEI. The CDR3 is made up of 16 amino acids. Trimming removed 7 bases from V and 7 bases from J; junction bases left unmatched: 16. CDR3 protein: CASTRTPREGGNEQFF. CDR3 DNA sequence: TGTGCCAGCACCCGCACCCCGAGGGAGGGTGGGAATGAGCAGTTCTTC. Together with reference TRBV2 and TRBJ2-1, the CDR3 gives the full variable domain: EPEVTQTPSHQVTQMGQEVILRCVPISNHLYFYWYRQILGQKVEFLVSFYNNEISEKSEIFDDQFSVERPDGSNFTLKIRSTKLEDSAMYFCASTRTPREGGNEQFFGPGTRLTVL.

The chain carries TRBV7-9 and TRBJ1-3; TRBD1 matches 7 bases. The CDR3 is made up of 17 amino acids. The ends lost 3 bases at V and 0 bases at J; junction bases unmatched: 8. Germline-derived CDR1 and CDR2 are SEHNR and FQNEAQ (reference sequence). The CDR3 loop is CASSFRTGSASGNTIYF. CDR3 in DNA: TGTGCCAGCAGCTTCCGGACAGGTTCCGCCTCTGGAAACACCATATATTTT.

V usage is TRBV6-1 and J usage is TRBJ1-2, with D unclear. Germline V gene lookup returns CDR1 MNHNS and CDR2 SASEGT. Trimming pared 2 bases from V and 3 bases from J, leaving 10 bases between. CDR3 length: 14 amino acids. The CDR3 coding sequence is TGTGCCAGCAGTGAATGGCAGGCACACTATGGCTACACCTTC. Protein sequence: CASSEWQAHYGYTF.

The chain combines TRBV27 with TRBJ1-2, with no clear D. The CDR3 totals 14 residues. Germline V gives CDR1 MNHEY, CDR2 SMNVEV (reference sequence). V lost 6 bases, J lost 0 bases, and 11 bases lay in between. CDR3 nucleotide sequence: TGTGCCAGCAGATACAGCGACGCTAACTATGGCTACACCTTC. It yields the protein CASRYSDANYGYTF.

This clone was counted between two and nine times. The V gene is TRBV5-1, the J gene TRBJ2-3, with TRBD2 matching over 9 bases. The CDR3 is 16 amino acids. The germline CDR1 and CDR2 sequences are SGHRS and YFSETQ. V gave up 2 bases and J gave up 1 base; unmatched junction bases: 5. CDR3 sequence (DNA): TGCGCCAGCAGCTTCCGACTAGCGGAACGCACAGATACGCAGTATTTT. It is translated as CASSFRLAERTDTQYF. Based on the CDR3 plus reference TRBV5-1 and TRBJ2-3, the full variable domain is KAGVTQTPRYLIKTRGQQVTLSCSPISGHRSVSWYQQTPGQGLQFLFEYFSETQRNKGNFPGRFSGRQFSNSRSEMNVSTLELGDSALYLCASSFRLAERTDTQYFGPGTRLTVL.

This chain joins TRBV12-5 and TRBJ2-1; 9 bases are a match to TRBD2. The CDR3 spans 15 residues. The V gene end was trimmed by 7 bases and the J gene end by 9 bases; junction bases not matched to a gene: 13. Germline CDR1 reads LGHNT; CDR2 reads FRNRAP. In DNA form, the CDR3 reads TGTGCTAGTGTCTTCTGGCGGGAGGGATTCGGTGAGCAGTTCTTC. Translated, it gives CASVFWREGFGEQFF.